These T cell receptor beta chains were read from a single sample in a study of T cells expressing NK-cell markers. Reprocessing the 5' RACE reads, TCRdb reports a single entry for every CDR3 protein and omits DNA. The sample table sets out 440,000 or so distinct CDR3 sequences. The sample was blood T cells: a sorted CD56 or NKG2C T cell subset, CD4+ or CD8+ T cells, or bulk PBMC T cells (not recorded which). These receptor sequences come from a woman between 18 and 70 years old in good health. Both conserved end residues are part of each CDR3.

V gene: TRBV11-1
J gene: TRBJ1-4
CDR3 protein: CASSLGRADEKLFF

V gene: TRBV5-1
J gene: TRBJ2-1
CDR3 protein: CASRGGVTPYNEQFF

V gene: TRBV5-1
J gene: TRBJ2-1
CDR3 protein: CASSFRRGSSYNEQFF

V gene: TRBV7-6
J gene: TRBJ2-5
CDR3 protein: CASSLARDGTQYF

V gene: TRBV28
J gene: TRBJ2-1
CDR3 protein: CSSSPIISSGWEQFF

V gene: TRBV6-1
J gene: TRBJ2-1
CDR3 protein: CASSQIAGPYNEQFF

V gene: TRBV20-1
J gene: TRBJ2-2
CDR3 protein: CSARPLPSRLEGELFF

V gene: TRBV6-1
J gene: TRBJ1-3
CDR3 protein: CASSPLTGSGNTIYF

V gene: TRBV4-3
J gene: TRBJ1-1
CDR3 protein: CASSQGTGDLVNTEAFF

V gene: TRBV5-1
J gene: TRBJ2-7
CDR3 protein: CASSLVNEQYF

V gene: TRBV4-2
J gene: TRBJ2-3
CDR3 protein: CASSQSGIASDTQYF

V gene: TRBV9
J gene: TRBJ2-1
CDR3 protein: CASSVPRAGTSGYNEQFF

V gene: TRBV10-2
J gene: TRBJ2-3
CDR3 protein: CASSHTVTSGGTDTQYF

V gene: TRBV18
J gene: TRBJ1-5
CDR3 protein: CASSNQGASQPQHF

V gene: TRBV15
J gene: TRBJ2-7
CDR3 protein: CATSSARYEQYF

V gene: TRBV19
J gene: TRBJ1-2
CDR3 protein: CASSILGLAGYTF

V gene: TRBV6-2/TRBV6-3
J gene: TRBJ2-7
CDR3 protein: CASRDPSSYEQYF

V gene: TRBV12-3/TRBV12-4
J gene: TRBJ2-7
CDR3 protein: CASSLVAGGSSYEQYF

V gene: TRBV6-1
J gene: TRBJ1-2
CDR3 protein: CASSPFGQGADGYTF

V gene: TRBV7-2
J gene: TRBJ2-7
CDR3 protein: CASSSGRGIGEQYF

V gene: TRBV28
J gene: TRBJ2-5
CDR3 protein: CASSASSGRLETQYF

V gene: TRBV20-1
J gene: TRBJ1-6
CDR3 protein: CSATYRGGDSPLHF

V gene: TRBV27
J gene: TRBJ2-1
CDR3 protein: CASSSSGGNSYNEQFF